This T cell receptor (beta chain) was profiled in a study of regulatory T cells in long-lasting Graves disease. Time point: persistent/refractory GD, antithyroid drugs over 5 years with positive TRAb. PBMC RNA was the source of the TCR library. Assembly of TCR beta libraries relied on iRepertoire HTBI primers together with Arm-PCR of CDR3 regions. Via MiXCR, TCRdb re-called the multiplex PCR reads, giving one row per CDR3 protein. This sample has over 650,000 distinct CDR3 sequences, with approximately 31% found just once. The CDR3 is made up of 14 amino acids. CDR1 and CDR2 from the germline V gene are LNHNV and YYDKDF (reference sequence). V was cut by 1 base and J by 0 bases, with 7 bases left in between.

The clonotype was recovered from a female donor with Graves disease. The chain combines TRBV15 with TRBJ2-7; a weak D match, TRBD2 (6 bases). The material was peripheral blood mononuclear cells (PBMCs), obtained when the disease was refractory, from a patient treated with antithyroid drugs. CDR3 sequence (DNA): TGTGCCACCAGCAGAGCCGGGGGCTCCTACGAGCAGTACTTC. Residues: CATSRAGGSYEQYF. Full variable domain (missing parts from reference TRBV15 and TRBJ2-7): DAMVIQNPRYQVTQFGKPVTLSCSQTLNHNVMYWYQQKSSQAPKLLFHYYDKDFNNEADTPDNFQSRRPNTSFCFLDIRSPGLGDTAMYLCATSRAGGSYEQYFGPGTRLTVT.